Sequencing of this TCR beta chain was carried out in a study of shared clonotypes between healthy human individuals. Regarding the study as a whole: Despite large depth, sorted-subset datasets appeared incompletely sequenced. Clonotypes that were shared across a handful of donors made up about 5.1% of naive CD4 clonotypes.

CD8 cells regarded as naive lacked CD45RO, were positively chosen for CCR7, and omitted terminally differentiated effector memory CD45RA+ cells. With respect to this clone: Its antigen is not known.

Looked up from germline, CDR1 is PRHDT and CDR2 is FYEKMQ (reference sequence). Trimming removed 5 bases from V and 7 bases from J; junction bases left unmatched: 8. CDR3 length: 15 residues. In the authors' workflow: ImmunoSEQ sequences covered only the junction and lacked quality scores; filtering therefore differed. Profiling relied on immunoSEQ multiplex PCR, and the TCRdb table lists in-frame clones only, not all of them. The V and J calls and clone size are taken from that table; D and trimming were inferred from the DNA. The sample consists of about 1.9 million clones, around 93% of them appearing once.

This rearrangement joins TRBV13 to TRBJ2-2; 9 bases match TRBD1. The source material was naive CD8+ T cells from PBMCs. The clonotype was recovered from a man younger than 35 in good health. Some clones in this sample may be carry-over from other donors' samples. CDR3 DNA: TGTGCCAGCAGCGGAGGACAGGGGAGAGGCGGGGAGCTGTTTTTT. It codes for CASSGGQGRGGELFF.